The T cell receptor beta chain under discussion was sequenced for a study of blood T cell repertoires in COVID-19. Sequencing was performed with immunoSEQ multiplex PCR; in TCRdb, only in-frame clones are kept and a portion is missing. This sample carries a few hundred thousand clones, roughly 90% of them seen once, and the ten largest clones take about 1.7%. The germline CDR1 and CDR2 sequences are KGHDR and SFDVKD. The CDR3 length is 17 residues. V shed 0 bases and J 3 bases; nucleotides not matched to a gene: 6. This clonotype was sampled from a woman aged 25-40 years who had recovered from COVID-19. This chain uses TRBV24-1 with TRBJ2-3; 9 bases are a match to TRBD2. Sequenced material: PBMCs or T cells enriched from blood (not recorded which). DNA of the CDR3: TGTGCCACCAGTGATTTGGGGGCGGGAGGGCCGACAGATACGCAGTATTTT. Protein: CATSDLGAGGPTDTQYF.